This TCR beta chain stems from a study of cytomegalovirus exposure and HLA in healthy donors. General study findings and limits: Later, TCR association rates were found to vary by HLA locus, highest for DRB1 and lowest for HLA-C.

Remarks on this clone: Its specificity is unknown.

PCR employed 60 Vbeta and 13 Jbeta primers. Here immunoSEQ multiplex PCR was the method, and the copy in TCRdb shows in-frame clones only, minus some. Seen here are tens of thousands of clones, around 60% observed once, and the top ten hold about a fifth. The donors were healthy bone marrow donors. Material for sequencing was PBMCs. This TCR was sampled from a middle-aged man in good health and CMV-seropositive.

The CDR3 sequence: CATSVDITENAVYEQYF. The CDR3 nucleotides are TGTGCCACCAGCGTTGATATAACAGAGAACGCAGTCTACGAGCAGTACTTC. The rearrangement uses TRBV15 and TRBJ2-7; D call uncertain. Germline loops: CDR1 LNHNV, CDR2 YYDKDF (reference sequence). V was clipped by 5 bases and J by 3 bases, with 23 bases between them. The CDR3 loop spans 17 amino acids.